These 30 T cell receptor beta chains were all obtained from the same sample, sequenced in a study of CD4 T cells in relation to SARS-CoV-2 and coronaviruses. Sequencing used immunoSEQ multiplex PCR; TCRdb keeps in-frame clones, though not all of them. The repertoire consists of about 11,000 clones, with about nine tenths occurring once and the leading ten covering 2.2%. The sequenced sample was naive CD4+ T cells from PBMCs. As to subset: naive CD4+ T cells isolated by negative enrichment. These receptors were obtained from an adult with COVID-19.

This chain links TRBV2 with TRBJ2-3; D remains ambiguous. The CDR3 runs 14 residues. Trimming took off 4 bases at V and 4 bases at J, with 12 bases between the two ends. Germline-derived CDR1 and CDR2 are SNHLY and FYNNEI. The CDR3 loop reads CASSVRHMADTQYF. The CDR3 DNA reads as TGTGCCAGCAGTGTCAGGCATATGGCAGATACGCAGTATTTT.

The chain has TRBV6-5 and TRBJ1-1, with no clear D. Per germline, CDR1 MNHEY and CDR2 SVGAGI. Trimming stripped 0 bases from V and 5 bases from J, with 10 bases between. The CDR3 runs to 14 residues. The CDR3 region is CASSYSEGWTEAFF. The CDR3 DNA sequence: TGTGCCAGCAGTTACTCGGAGGGTTGGACTGAAGCTTTCTTT.

This clone was found once. The chain has TRBV24-1 and TRBJ2-3, with D hard to call. This CDR3 has 13 residues. CDR1 and CDR2 from the germline V gene are KGHDR and SFDVKD. Trimming stripped 8 bases from V and 3 bases from J, with 11 bases between. The CDR3 protein is CATNAAGTDTQYF. The CDR3 DNA reads TGTGCCACCAATGCGGCTGGAACAGATACGCAGTATTTT.

The V and J genes are TRBV6-5 and TRBJ2-7, with D perhaps matching TRBD2 (6 bases). Trimming removed 8 bases from V and 4 bases from J, with 12 bases in between. The CDR3 has 12 amino acids. The germline V gene has CDR1 MNHEY and CDR2 SVGAGI. The CDR3 DNA reads TGTGCCAGCTTGAGGGACTTATACGAGCAGTACTTC. This sequence encodes CASLRDLYEQYF.

CDR3 amino acids: CASSQPTRGSDTEAFF. The CDR3 DNA reads TGCGCCAGCAGCCAACCGACCAGGGGATCAGACACTGAAGCTTTCTTT. V is TRBV4-1 and J is TRBJ1-1; D might be TRBD1 (6 bases). The CDR3 has 16 residues. The germline V gene encodes CDR1 MGHRA and CDR2 YSYEKL. V was clipped by 2 bases and J by 3 bases, with 16 bases between them.

The chain couples TRBV28 to TRBJ2-2; no firm D call. In germline, CDR1 is MDHEN, CDR2 SYDVKM. Trimming took off 5 bases at V and 8 bases at J, with 12 bases between the two ends. The CDR3 runs 13 residues. The CDR3 DNA reads TGTGCCAGCAGTCCGCTAGTGGTTGGGGAGCTGTTTTTT. Amino acids: CASSPLVVGELFF.

The chain is built from TRBV2 and TRBJ1-3; perhaps TRBD1 as D (5 bases). The V gene's germline CDR1 is SNHLY and CDR2 FYNNEI. Trimming removed 3 bases from V and 0 bases from J, with 9 bases in between. The length of the CDR3 is 15 residues. DNA for the CDR3: TGTGCCAGCAGTGAGGCGACAGTCTCTGGAAACACCATATATTTT. Amino acids: CASSEATVSGNTIYF.

This clone has just one count. The chain uses TRBV5-6 and TRBJ2-2; D possibly uses TRBD1 or TRBD2 (5 bases each). Germline CDR1 reads SGHDT; CDR2 reads YYEEEE. The CDR3 is made up of 15 amino acids. Trimming cost V 3 bases and J 1 base, with 10 bases left between them. CDR3 residues: CASSWGYKNTGELFF. CDR3 nucleotides: TGTGCCAGCAGCTGGGGGTACAAGAACACCGGGGAGCTGTTTTTT. Full variable domain (rest looked up from reference TRBV5-6 and TRBJ2-2): DAGVTQSPTHLIKTRGQQVTLRCSPKSGHDTVSWYQQALGQGPQFIFQYYEEEERQRGNFPDRFSGHQFPNYSSELNVNALLLGDSALYLCASSWGYKNTGELFFGEGSRLTVL.

This rearrangement joins TRBV27 to TRBJ1-5, with TRBD1 matching over 8 bases. The CDR3 is 20 residues long. Trimming at V came to 0 bases and at J to 5 bases, leaving 18 bases not matched to a gene. Germline values: CDR1 MNHEY, CDR2 SMNVEV (reference sequence). The CDR3 loop is CASSLSPPSEGQAAHQPQHF. The CDR3 DNA reads TGTGCCAGCAGTTTATCGCCCCCCTCTGAGGGACAGGCCGCTCATCAGCCCCAGCATTTT.

This clone was detected a few times. J is TRBJ1-5 and V is TRBV19, with D tentatively TRBD1 (5 bases). V lost 6 bases and J lost 7, with 10 bases in between. The CDR3 extends over 12 amino acids. Germline CDR1 LNHDA, CDR2 SQIVND (reference sequence). Here the CDR3 reads CASRGEVQPQHF. The CDR3 nucleotides are TGTGCCAGTAGGGGGGAGGTACAGCCCCAGCATTTT.

In this sample, this clone turned up once. The CDR3, as DNA: TGCGCCAGCAGAGGACAGACGAACACTGAAGCTTTCTTT. Protein sequence: CASRGQTNTEAFF. The gene calls are TRBV4-1 and TRBJ1-1, with a tentative D call TRBD1 (6 bases). The CDR3 spans 13 residues. The V end lost 6 bases, the J end lost 1 base, and 9 bases lay between the germline ends. In germline, CDR1 is MGHRA, CDR2 YSYEKL.

The gene calls are TRBV10-2 and TRBJ1-4; D not resolved. This CDR3 is 15 amino acids long. Trimming took off 3 bases at V and 0 bases at J, with 8 bases between the two ends. Per the germline V gene, CDR1 is WSHSY and CDR2 is SAAADI. CDR3 amino acids: CASSDWPSTNEKLFF. The CDR3 DNA sequence: TGCGCCAGCAGTGATTGGCCCTCAACTAATGAAAAACTGTTTTTT.

Here the CDR3 DNA reads TGTGCCAGCAGTGAAGCCAAGACAGATGGATTCTATAGCAATCAGCCCCAGCATTTT. As protein: CASSEAKTDGFYSNQPQHF. V is TRBV6-1 and J is TRBJ1-5; D might be TRBD1 (5 bases). There are 19 residues in the CDR3. Between the trimmed V and J ends, which lost 0 bases and 0 bases, there was a span of 18 bases. Germline V gene lookup returns CDR1 MNHNS and CDR2 SASEGT.

The V call is TRBV24-1, the J call TRBJ1-2; 10 bases align to TRBD1. The CDR3 has 14 residues. V trimming: 5 bases; J trimming: 6 bases; junction bases outside the gene matches: 5. The germline CDR1 and CDR2 sequences are KGHDR and SFDVKD. The CDR3 is CATSAGTGENGYTF. The CDR3 nucleotides are TGTGCCACCAGTGCCGGGACAGGGGAAAATGGCTACACCTTC.

In this sample, this clone turned up once. The chain employs TRBV5-6 and TRBJ2-7; 8 bases match TRBD2. V was clipped by 3 bases and J by 0 bases; unmatched bases: 5. The CDR3 runs 15 residues. Germline values: CDR1 SGHDT, CDR2 YYEEEE. In nucleotides, the CDR3 is TGTGCCAGCAGCTCCTCGGGGGGGTTCTCCTACGAGCAGTACTTC. Its translation: CASSSSGGFSYEQYF.

This sequence joins TRBV18 and TRBJ2-7, with 9 nucleotides matching TRBD1. The V gene's germline CDR1 is KGHSH and CDR2 LQKENI. The CDR3 is 16 residues long. Trimming at V came to 5 bases and at J to 0 bases, leaving 8 bases not matched to a gene. The CDR3 coding sequence is TGTGCCAGCTCAAACAAACAGGGGGCGGGCTCCTACGAGCAGTACTTC. This translates into CASSNKQGAGSYEQYF.

The gene calls are TRBV2 and TRBJ1-4; 7 nucleotides agree with TRBD1. The CDR3 spans 13 residues. J gave up 8 bases and V 8 bases, and 8 bases lay outside the gene matches. Germline values: CDR1 SNHLY, CDR2 FYNNEI. CDR3 loop: CASAPGQFEKLFF. As DNA, the CDR3 is TGTGCCAGCGCACCGGGACAGTTCGAAAAACTGTTTTTT.

The CDR3 loop reads CASGSAARSNQPQHF. In DNA form, the CDR3 reads TGTGCCAGCGGCTCCGCGGCACGCAGCAATCAGCCCCAGCATTTT. The J gene is TRBJ1-5, the V gene TRBV28; D call uncertain. The CDR3 consists of 15 residues. CDR1 and CDR2 from the germline V gene are MDHEN and SYDVKM. V lost 8 bases, J lost 1 base, and 15 bases lay in between.

The chain recombines TRBV19 with TRBJ2-3, with 7 bases fitting TRBD2. Germline V gives CDR1 LNHDA, CDR2 SQIVND (reference sequence). The CDR3 is 15 amino acids. V was pared by 4 bases and J by 0 bases, with 4 bases of the junction left unmatched. The CDR3 DNA is TGTGCCAGTAGTAGTCCGGGGGGTAGCACAGATACGCAGTATTTT. This gives the protein CASSSPGGSTDTQYF.

This sequence joins TRBV6-2 or TRBV6-3 and TRBJ1-1; the D is unclear. The CDR3 length is 14 residues. The V gene lost 6 bases and the J gene lost 1 base, with 12 bases spanning the gap. The V gene's germline CDR1 is MNHEY and CDR2 SVGEGT. CDR3 protein: CASSLSLTNTEAFF. As DNA, the CDR3 is TGTGCCAGCAGCCTCTCCTTGACGAACACTGAAGCTTTCTTT.

This chain links TRBV19 with TRBJ1-1; D gene unclear. Trimming removed 2 bases from V and 0 bases from J, with 4 bases in between. The CDR3 is 13 amino acids. Germline CDR1 is LNHDA and CDR2 is SQIVND (reference sequence). This chain's CDR3 is CASSIIMNTEAFF. The CDR3 coding sequence is TGTGCCAGTAGTATAATAATGAACACTGAAGCTTTCTTT.

The chain combines TRBV9 with TRBJ2-7; D possibly corresponds to TRBD2 (5 bases). Germline lookup yields CDR1 SGDLS and CDR2 YYNGEE. The V end lost 3 bases, the J end lost 4 bases, and 29 bases lay between the germline ends. CDR3 length: 19 residues. In DNA, the CDR3 is TGTGCCAGCAGCGACGGCTCGGGGTCGATCGCAGGAGGCGGGTACGAGCAGTACTTC. It specifies CASSDGSGSIAGGGYEQYF.

The genes are TRBV6-5 and TRBJ2-7; the D gene is possibly TRBD1 (6 bases). The germline V gene encodes CDR1 MNHEY and CDR2 SVGAGI. CDR3 length: 16 amino acids. V lost 0 bases and J lost 1, with 13 bases in between. The chain's CDR3 is CASSYSPGQGSYEQYF. The DNA of the CDR3 is TGTGCCAGCAGTTACTCCCCGGGACAAGGGTCCTACGAGCAGTACTTC.

The chain has TRBV11-3 and TRBJ1-1; 11 bases are shared with TRBD1. This CDR3 is built from 16 residues. V lost 2 bases and J lost 5; bases outside the gene matches: 7. Germline loops: CDR1 SGHNT, CDR2 YENEEA. CDR3: CASSLIVGQGETEAFF. In DNA, the CDR3 is TGTGCCAGCAGCTTAATAGTGGGACAGGGGGAGACTGAAGCTTTCTTT.

V and J are TRBV5-6 and TRBJ1-2; D is perhaps TRBD1 (5 bases). CDR1 and CDR2 (germline): SGHDT, YYEEEE. This CDR3 has 13 amino acids. Trimming left V 4 bases short and J 4 bases short, with 11 bases between. CDR3 DNA sequence: TGTGCCAGCAGCCGGAACCAGGGCTATGGCTACACCTTC. Protein sequence: CASSRNQGYGYTF.

The rearrangement joins TRBV14 to TRBJ2-2; tentatively, D is TRBD2 (5 bases). The CDR3 is made up of 15 amino acids. Germline V gene lookup returns CDR1 SGHDN and CDR2 FVKESK. Between the trimmed V and J ends, which lost 2 bases and 3 bases, there was a span of 10 bases. The CDR3 DNA follows: TGTGCCAGCAGCCAACGGGATCTTTACACCGGGGAGCTGTTTTTT. Translated: CASSQRDLYTGELFF.

The V call is TRBV27, the J call TRBJ1-2, with 9 bases identical to TRBD1. The CDR3 sequence is 15 residues long. V trimming: 3 bases; J trimming: 7 bases; junction bases outside the gene matches: 9. The germline V gene encodes CDR1 MNHEY and CDR2 SMNVEV (reference sequence). This CDR3 is CASSFDRDRVFGYTF. The CDR3 region has the DNA TGTGCCAGCAGTTTCGACCGGGACAGGGTCTTTGGCTACACCTTC.

The chain employs TRBV2 and TRBJ1-1; no clear D gene. The germline gives CDR1 SNHLY, CDR2 FYNNEI. This CDR3 has 11 residues. V lost 8 bases to trimming and J lost 6 bases, with 10 bases between them. The CDR3, as DNA: TGTGCCAGCCCTCGGGTGGCTGAAGCTTTCTTT. Translated, it gives CASPRVAEAFF.

The CDR3, as DNA: TGTGCCAGCAGCCCGGCGGCAGCGGGCCCAGATACGCAGTATTTT. Its protein is CASSPAAAGPDTQYF. The chain carries TRBV4-2 and TRBJ2-3; tentative D call: TRBD2 (6 bases). Trimming removed 4 bases from V and 4 bases from J, with 15 bases in between. CDR1 LGHNA and CDR2 YNFKEQ come from the germline V gene. This CDR3 has 15 residues.

The rearrangement links TRBV2 to TRBJ1-4; 9 positions agree with TRBD1. Germline V gene lookup returns CDR1 SNHLY and CDR2 FYNNEI. The CDR3 contains 12 residues. With V trimmed by 6 bases and J by 8 bases, 1 base remained unmatched. The CDR3 loop is CASSGQGEKLFF. The CDR3 nucleotides read TGTGCCAGCAGCGGACAGGGGGAAAAACTGTTTTTT.